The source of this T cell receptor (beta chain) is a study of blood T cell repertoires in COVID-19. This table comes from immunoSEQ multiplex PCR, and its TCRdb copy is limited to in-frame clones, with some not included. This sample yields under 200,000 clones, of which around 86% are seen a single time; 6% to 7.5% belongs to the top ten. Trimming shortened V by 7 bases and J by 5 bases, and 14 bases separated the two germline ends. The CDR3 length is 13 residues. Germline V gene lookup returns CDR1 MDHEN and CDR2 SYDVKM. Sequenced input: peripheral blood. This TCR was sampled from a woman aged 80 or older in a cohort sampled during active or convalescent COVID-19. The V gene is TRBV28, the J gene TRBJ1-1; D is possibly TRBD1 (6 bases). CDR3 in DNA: TGTGCCAGCATAATACCCAGGGGAACTGAAGCTTTCTTT. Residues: CASIIPRGTEAFF.